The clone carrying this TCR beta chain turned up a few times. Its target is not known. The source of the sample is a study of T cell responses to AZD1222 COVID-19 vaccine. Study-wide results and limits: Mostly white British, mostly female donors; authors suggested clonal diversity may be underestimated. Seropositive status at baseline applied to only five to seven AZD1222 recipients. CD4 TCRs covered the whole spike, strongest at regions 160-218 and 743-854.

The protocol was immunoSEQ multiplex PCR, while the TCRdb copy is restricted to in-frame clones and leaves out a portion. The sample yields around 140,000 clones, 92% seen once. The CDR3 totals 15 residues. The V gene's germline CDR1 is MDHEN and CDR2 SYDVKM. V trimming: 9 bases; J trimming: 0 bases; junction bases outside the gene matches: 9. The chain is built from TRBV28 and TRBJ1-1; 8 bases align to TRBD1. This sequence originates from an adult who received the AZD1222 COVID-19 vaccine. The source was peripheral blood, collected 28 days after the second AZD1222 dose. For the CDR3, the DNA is TGTGCCAGTCGTCGGACAGGGCTAATGAACACTGAAGCTTTCTTT. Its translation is CASRRTGLMNTEAFF.